The rows below give T cell receptor beta chains drawn from one sample of a study of Graves' ophthalmopathy and Graves' hyperthyroidism. MiXCR, run by TCRdb on the multiplex PCR reads, gives a single entry per CDR3 protein. This sample yields about 370,000 distinct CDR3 sequences, of which approximately 16% are seen a single time; roughly 1.6% belongs to the top ten. The sample comprised peripheral blood. The receptors originated from a woman aged 18-29 years with Graves' ophthalmopathy. CDR3s include the opening cysteine and the closing phenylalanine or tryptophan. The order of the fields is V gene, J gene, clone size, D gene, CDR3 protein, CDR3 DNA. A D gene is named only where the DNA matches it firmly. For some rows the clone size is stated as once, few or many, or as a class when expanded; others skip it.

V: TRBV11-1; J: TRBJ2-7; size: many; D: TRBD1; CDR3: CASSPGQGADEQYF; DNA: TGTGCCAGCAGCCCCGGCCAGGGGGCGGACGAGCAGTACTTC
V: TRBV19; J: TRBJ1-5; size: .; D: .; CDR3: CASTSGRGQPQHF; DNA: .
V: TRBV6-9; J: TRBJ1-5; size: many; D: .; CDR3: CASSKGPAHNQPQHF; DNA: TGTGCCAGCAGCAAGGGACCGGCTCACAATCAGCCCCAGCATTTT
V: TRBV28; J: TRBJ1-2; size: many; D: TRBD1; CDR3: CASSSFTWTGANYGYTF; DNA: TGTGCCAGCAGTTCATTTACCTGGACAGGGGCTAACTATGGCTACACCTTC
V: TRBV28; J: TRBJ1-5; size: many; D: .; CDR3: CASTDRRDQPQHF; DNA: TGTGCCAGCACCGATCGGAGAGATCAGCCCCAGCATTTT
V: TRBV19; J: TRBJ1-1; size: many; D: TRBD1; CDR3: CASRPGGASNTEAFF; DNA: TGTGCCAGTAGGCCAGGGGGCGCGTCGAACACTGAAGCTTTCTTT
V: TRBV7-2; J: TRBJ2-7; size: .; D: .; CDR3: CASSLRIDPYEQYF; DNA: TGTGCCAGCAGCTTAAGGATCGATCCCTACGAGCAGTACTTC
V: TRBV28; J: TRBJ1-5; size: many; D: .; CDR3: CASSLWAEVNQPQHF; DNA: TGTGCCAGCAGTTTATGGGCAGAGGTCAATCAGCCCCAGCATTTT
V: TRBV6-1; J: TRBJ2-5; size: many; D: TRBD1; CDR3: CASRGQGWETQYF; DNA: TGTGCCAGCAGGGGACAGGGTTGGGAGACCCAGTACTTC
V: TRBV28; J: TRBJ2-7; size: many; D: .; CDR3: CASSFFPPDGDSQYF; DNA: TGTGCCAGCAGTTTTTTCCCGCCTGACGGGGACTCCCAGTACTTC
V: TRBV30; J: TRBJ2-6; size: many; D: .; CDR3: CAWRTYSGANVLTF; DNA: TGTGCCTGGAGGACCTACTCTGGGGCCAACGTCCTGACTTTC
V: TRBV6-5; J: TRBJ2-2; size: many; D: TRBD1; CDR3: CASSYEGQGLGELFF; DNA: TGTGCCAGCAGTTACGAAGGACAGGGTCTCGGGGAGCTGTTTTTT
V: TRBV3-1; J: TRBJ2-2; size: many; D: TRBD2; CDR3: CASKGLAGGTGELFF; DNA: TGTGCCAGCAAAGGACTAGCGGGAGGGACCGGGGAGCTGTTTTTT
V: TRBV5-1; J: TRBJ2-7; size: many; D: .; CDR3: CASSQTGLGFDYEQYF; DNA: TGCGCCAGCAGCCAAACAGGGTTAGGATTTGACTACGAGCAGTACTTC
V: TRBV30; J: TRBJ2-6; size: many; D: .; CDR3: CAWSVPGANVLTF; DNA: TGTGCCTGGAGTGTACCTGGGGCCAACGTCCTGACTTTC
V: TRBV6-5; J: TRBJ2-7; size: many; D: TRBD1; CDR3: CASSYNRQGHEQYF; DNA: TGTGCCAGCAGTTACAACCGACAGGGCCACGAGCAGTACTTC
V: TRBV20-1; J: TRBJ1-3; size: many; D: TRBD1; CDR3: CSAADRARNTIYF; DNA: TGCAGTGCTGCCGACAGGGCGAGAAACACCATATATTTT
V: TRBV11-2; J: TRBJ2-2; size: .; D: TRBD2; CDR3: CASRLGSGRQNTGELFF; DNA: TGTGCCAGCAGATTAGGTTCCGGGAGGCAAAACACCGGGGAGCTGTTTTTT
V: TRBV6-2/TRBV6-3; J: TRBJ1-2; size: many; D: .; CDR3: CASSPWGSTVDGYTF; DNA: TGTGCCAGCAGCCCCTGGGGCAGTACGGTCGATGGCTACACCTTC
V: TRBV10-3; J: TRBJ1-1; size: many; D: .; CDR3: CAITPDSYTEAFF; DNA: TGTGCCATCACTCCCGACAGCTACACTGAAGCTTTCTTT
V: TRBV12-3/TRBV12-4; J: TRBJ2-2; size: many; D: .; CDR3: CASSPLTGLANTGELFF; DNA: TGTGCCAGCAGTCCCTTGACAGGCCTCGCGAACACCGGGGAGCTGTTTTTT
V: TRBV18; J: TRBJ1-6; size: many; D: TRBD1; CDR3: CASSPQGANSPLHF; DNA: TGTGCCAGCTCACCACAGGGGGCGAATTCACCCCTCCACTTT
V: TRBV11-2; J: TRBJ1-3; size: few; D: .; CDR3: CASSVHGGSSGNTIYF; DNA: TGTGCCAGCAGCGTACACGGGGGGAGCTCTGGAAACACCATATATTTT
V: TRBV6-2/TRBV6-3; J: TRBJ1-6; size: many; D: .; CDR3: CASSYWDGPGEALHF; DNA: TGTGCCAGCAGTTACTGGGACGGGCCAGGTGAGGCCCTCCACTTT
V: TRBV20-1; J: TRBJ1-2; size: many; D: TRBD1; CDR3: CSAAQPQGARGYTF; DNA: TGCAGTGCTGCCCAACCGCAGGGGGCGCGTGGCTACACCTTC
V: TRBV27; J: TRBJ1-1; size: .; D: TRBD1; CDR3: CASRPYRGFDTEAFF; DNA: TGTGCCAGCAGACCCTACAGGGGTTTCGACACTGAAGCTTTCTTT
V: TRBV12-3/TRBV12-4; J: TRBJ2-7; size: many; D: TRBD1; CDR3: CASSLRRQGNEQYF; DNA: TGTGCCAGCAGTTTACGGAGACAGGGCAACGAGCAGTACTTC
V: TRBV6-5; J: TRBJ1-1; size: many; D: .; CDR3: CASSYSIQPNTEAFF; DNA: TGTGCCAGCAGTTACTCGATACAGCCGAACACTGAAGCTTTCTTT
V: TRBV5-1; J: TRBJ2-2; size: many; D: TRBD1; CDR3: CASSQGGRNTGELFF; DNA: TGCGCCAGCAGCCAAGGGGGCCGAAACACCGGGGAGCTGTTTTTT
V: TRBV5-1; J: TRBJ2-7; size: many; D: TRBD1; CDR3: CASSPEKGAREQYF; DNA: TGCGCCAGCAGCCCCGAAAAGGGGGCCCGGGAGCAGTACTTC
V: TRBV11-2; J: TRBJ2-5; size: .; D: TRBD2; CDR3: CASSLVLAGAFKETQYF; DNA: TGTGCCAGCAGCTTAGTCCTAGCGGGAGCATTCAAAGAGACCCAGTACTTC
V: TRBV6-5; J: TRBJ2-5; size: many; D: TRBD2; CDR3: CASSSAGGRGETQYF; DNA: TGTGCCAGCAGTAGTGCGGGAGGCCGTGGAGAGACCCAGTACTTC
V: TRBV5-1; J: TRBJ2-6; size: few; D: TRBD1; CDR3: CASSLARDSTLSGANVLTF; DNA: TGCGCCAGCAGCTTGGCCCGGGACAGTACTCTCTCTGGGGCCAACGTCCTGACTTTC
V: TRBV27; J: TRBJ1-6; size: many; D: TRBD1; CDR3: CASRPDRGGYSPLHF; DNA: TGTGCCAGCAGACCCGACAGGGGTGGTTATTCACCCCTCCACTTT
V: TRBV6-5; J: TRBJ2-7; size: many; D: TRBD1; CDR3: CASIGQGEAYEQYF; DNA: TGTGCCAGCATCGGACAGGGGGAGGCTTACGAGCAGTACTTC
V: TRBV7-3; J: TRBJ2-5; size: .; D: .; CDR3: CASSLRGQGGIGETQYF; DNA: TGTGCCAGCAGCTTAAGAGGTCAGGGGGGGATCGGAGAGACCCAGTACTTC
V: TRBV11-2; J: TRBJ2-7; size: many; D: TRBD2; CDR3: CASSLVSGLAGVQEQYF; DNA: TGTGCCAGCAGCTTAGTCAGTGGACTAGCGGGAGTACAAGAGCAGTACTTC
V: TRBV6-1; J: TRBJ2-7; size: many; D: .; CDR3: CASRGDGAYEQYF; DNA: TGTGCCAGCAGGGGGGACGGGGCCTACGAGCAGTACTTC
V: TRBV3-1; J: TRBJ2-2; size: many; D: TRBD2; CDR3: CASSRLSGRLNTGELFF; DNA: TGTGCCAGCAGCCGGCTAAGCGGGAGACTGAACACCGGGGAGCTGTTTTTT
V: TRBV5-1; J: TRBJ1-1; size: many; D: TRBD1; CDR3: CASSPTGPGTEAFF; DNA: TGCGCCAGCAGCCCGACAGGGCCTGGCACTGAAGCTTTCTTT
V: TRBV7-2; J: TRBJ2-5; size: .; D: TRBD2; CDR3: CASSPPREGRTQYF; DNA: TGTGCCAGCAGCCCCCCGAGGGAGGGAAGGACCCAGTACTTC
V: TRBV2; J: TRBJ2-5; size: .; D: TRBD2; CDR3: CASSDLRAGLAGAQETQYF; DNA: TGTGCCAGCAGTGACCTACGCGCGGGACTAGCGGGAGCACAAGAGACCCAGTACTTC
V: TRBV6-5; J: TRBJ2-7; size: .; D: .; CDR3: CASSSQKNSYEQYF; DNA: TGTGCCAGCAGTTCCCAGAAAAACTCCTACGAGCAGTACTTC
V: TRBV3-1; J: TRBJ2-7; size: .; D: TRBD2; CDR3: CASSLNLGGLAAEQYF; DNA: TGTGCCAGCAGCCTCAACCTAGGGGGACTAGCGGCCGAGCAGTACTTC
V: TRBV6-2/TRBV6-3; J: TRBJ2-5; size: .; D: TRBD1; CDR3: CASSTPGTAQETQYF; DNA: TGTGCCAGCAGTACCCCGGGGACAGCCCAAGAGACCCAGTACTTC
V: TRBV29-1; J: TRBJ2-5; size: .; D: .; CDR3: CSVEDAGPRTQYF; DNA: TGCAGCGTTGAAGATGCGGGTCCGCGGACCCAGTACTTC
V: TRBV11-2; J: TRBJ1-2; size: once; D: .; CDR3: CASSLGYGRNGYGYTF; DNA: TGTGCCAGCAGCTTAGGATATGGGAGGAATGGCTATGGCTACACCTTC
V: TRBV29-1; J: TRBJ1-2; size: many; D: .; CDR3: CSVEAGQGNGYTF; DNA: TGCAGCGTTGAAGCAGGCCAGGGTAATGGCTACACCTTC
V: TRBV27; J: TRBJ1-1; size: many; D: .; CDR3: CASSLRQTLNTEAFF; DNA: TGTGCCAGCAGTTTAAGACAGACCTTGAACACTGAAGCTTTCTTT
V: TRBV27; J: TRBJ2-3; size: .; D: .; CDR3: CASSPPRRGSYITDTQYF; DNA: TGTGCCAGCAGTCCCCCCCGACGGGGTAGCTACATCACAGATACGCAGTATTTT
V: TRBV3-1; J: TRBJ1-5; size: many; D: TRBD1; CDR3: CASSPRGPDQPQHF; DNA: TGTGCCAGCAGCCCCAGGGGGCCCGATCAGCCCCAGCATTTT
V: TRBV2; J: TRBJ1-5; size: many; D: .; CDR3: CASRSDQGPQHF; DNA: TGTGCCAGCAGATCGGATCAAGGGCCCCAGCATTTT
V: TRBV7-2; J: TRBJ2-7; size: many; D: .; CDR3: CASSLGIRKTSYEQYF; DNA: TGTGCCAGCAGCTTAGGGATACGGAAGACCTCCTACGAGCAGTACTTC
V: TRBV28; J: TRBJ2-7; size: many; D: TRBD1; CDR3: CASSQTGQFSYEQYF; DNA: TGTGCCAGCAGTCAGACGGGACAGTTCTCCTACGAGCAGTACTTC